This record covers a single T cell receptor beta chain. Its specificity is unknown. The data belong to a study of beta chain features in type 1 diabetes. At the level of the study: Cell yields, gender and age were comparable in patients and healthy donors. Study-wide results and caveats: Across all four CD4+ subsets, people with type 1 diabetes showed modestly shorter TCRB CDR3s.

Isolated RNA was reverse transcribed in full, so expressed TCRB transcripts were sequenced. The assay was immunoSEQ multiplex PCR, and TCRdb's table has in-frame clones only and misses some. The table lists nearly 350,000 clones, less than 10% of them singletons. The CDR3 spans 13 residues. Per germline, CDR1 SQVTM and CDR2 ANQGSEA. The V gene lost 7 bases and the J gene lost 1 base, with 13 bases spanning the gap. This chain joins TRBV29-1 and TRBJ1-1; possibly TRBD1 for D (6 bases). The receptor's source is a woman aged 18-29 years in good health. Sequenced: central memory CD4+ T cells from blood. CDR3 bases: TGCAGCGGGGGGGACATAAAGAACACTGAAGCTTTCTTT. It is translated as CSGGDIKNTEAFF.